The present T cell receptor beta chain was sequenced within a study of vaccination effects on CD4 cells after COVID-19. Per germline, CDR1 SQVTM and CDR2 ANQGSEA. Trimming took 3 bases from V and 3 from J, leaving 8 bases between them. The CDR3 is made up of 12 amino acids. Here immunoSEQ multiplex PCR was the method, and the copy in TCRdb shows in-frame clones only, minus some. The table records around 79,000 clones, about 74% of them present only once. CD4+ T cells specific for antigen were expanded with viral peptide pools by the ViraFEST assay before sequencing. Subsequent to a culture period of about ten days, CD4+ T cells were isolated. Of note for this clone: As yet, its antigen is unknown.

Sequenced here: CD4+ T cells from PBMCs cultured with HCoV-229E spike peptides, sampled before COVID-19 vaccination. The chain uses TRBV29-1 and TRBJ2-5, with a weak D call TRBD2 (6 bases). This sequence was found in a human donor who received a COVID-19 vaccine. CDR3 coding DNA: TGCAGCGTTGAGTCGGGGGAAGAGACCCAGTACTTC. Amino acids: CSVESGEETQYF.